This entry lists 14 T cell receptor beta chains sequenced from one sample in a study of CD8 T cells in ankylosing spondylitis. TCRdb re-called the 5' RACE reads with MiXCR, one entry per CDR3 protein. The data show 750,000 to 850,000 distinct CDR3 sequences, with around 11% seen just once and approximately 0.5% held by the top ten. The antigens of these receptors remain unknown. Study outcomes and limitations: A motif of fewer than ten highly homologous TCR beta variants was seen as apparently characteristic of ankylosing spondylitis blood.

The sample comprised blood, either unsorted or a sorted T cell fraction (not recorded which). These receptors were collected from a male donor with ankylosing spondylitis.

This clonotype was picked up a small number of times. The chain recombines TRBV18 with TRBJ2-1; no reliable D call. Germline lookup yields CDR1 KGHSH and CDR2 LQKENI. Trimming removed 1 base at V and 1 base at J, with 8 bases between. The CDR3 contains 15 residues. The CDR3 DNA reads as TGTGCCAGCTCACCACAGGCGAAATCCTACAATGAGCAGTTCTTC. Translating it yields CASSPQAKSYNEQFF.

The sample holds many counts of this clonotype. This chain uses TRBV4-3 with TRBJ1-1; tentative D call: TRBD1 (6 bases). Trimming took 4 bases from V and 0 from J, leaving 9 bases between them. This CDR3 contains 14 residues. From germline, CDR1 is LGHNA and CDR2 YSLEER. In nucleotides, the CDR3 is TGCGCCAGCAGCCGGGGGGGCCTGAACACTGAAGCTTTCTTT. Residues: CASSRGGLNTEAFF.

This clonotype came up a few times. The rearrangement joins TRBV4-3 to TRBJ1-6; 7 bases agree with TRBD1. Looked up from germline, CDR1 is LGHNA and CDR2 is YSLEER. The CDR3 is made up of 17 amino acids. V lost 1 base to trimming and J lost 2 bases; unmatched junction nucleotides: 5. CDR3 in amino acids: CASSQGEQGTYNSPLHF. As DNA, the CDR3 is TGCGCCAGCAGCCAAGGCGAACAGGGGACCTATAATTCACCCCTCCACTTT.

The V gene is TRBV28, the J gene TRBJ1-5; perhaps TRBD1 as D (6 bases). With 6 bases removed from V and 3 bases from J, the gap between germline ends came to 21 bases. The CDR3 length is 17 residues. CDR1 MDHEN and CDR2 SYDVKM come from the germline V gene. The CDR3 sequence: CASSNQGQGRFNQPQHF. The CDR3, as DNA: TGTGCCAGCAGCAACCAAGGGCAGGGGCGTTTCAATCAGCCCCAGCATTTT.

The chain has TRBV5-6 and TRBJ2-5; D gene unclear. The CDR3 totals 17 residues. The germline V gene has CDR1 SGHDT and CDR2 YYEEEE. V shed 3 bases and J shed 4 bases, with 22 bases lying between them. Here the CDR3 reads CASSSRLGGTLGETQYF. CDR3 coding DNA: TGTGCCAGCAGCTCAAGACTCGGCGGCACGCTGGGAGAGACCCAGTACTTC. Full variable domain (remainder filled in from reference TRBV5-6 and TRBJ2-5): DAGVTQSPTHLIKTRGQQVTLRCSPKSGHDTVSWYQQALGQGPQFIFQYYEEEERQRGNFPDRFSGHQFPNYSSELNVNALLLGDSALYLCASSSRLGGTLGETQYFGPGTRLLVL.

The V call is TRBV2, the J call TRBJ1-5; D unresolved. Trimming cost V 6 bases and J 6 bases, with 12 bases left between them. CDR3 length: 13 amino acids. The V gene's germline CDR1 is SNHLY and CDR2 FYNNEI. DNA for the CDR3: TGTGCCAGCAGAACGGATATCGGTCAGCCCCAGCATTTT. Its translation: CASRTDIGQPQHF. Filled out from reference TRBV2 and TRBJ1-5, the complete variable domain reads EPEVTQTPSHQVTQMGQEVILRCVPISNHLYFYWYRQILGQKVEFLVSFYNNEISEKSEIFDDQFSVERPDGSNFTLKIRSTKLEDSAMYFCASRTDIGQPQHFGDGTRLSIL.

This clonotype occurred a few times. The chain links TRBV4-3 to TRBJ2-7; a weak D match, TRBD1 (5 bases). The germline gives CDR1 LGHNA, CDR2 YSLEER. V was cut by 1 base and J by 1 base, with 14 bases left in between. This CDR3 has 16 residues. CDR3 amino acids: CASSQGEGHPSYEQYF. The CDR3 bases are TGCGCCAGCAGCCAAGGCGAAGGACATCCTTCCTACGAGCAGTACTTC.

The chain is built from TRBV18 and TRBJ2-1; a weak D match, TRBD2 (6 bases). V was pared by 2 bases and J by 5 bases, with 13 bases between. This CDR3 is built from 15 residues. Per germline, CDR1 KGHSH and CDR2 LQKENI. This CDR3 is CASSPFGTGNNEQFF. The CDR3 DNA reads TGTGCCAGCTCACCATTTGGGACTGGTAACAATGAGCAGTTCTTC.

A single count supports this clonotype. For the CDR3, the DNA is TGTGCCAGCAGTTGGATGTCCGGAACAGCCTCTGGGGCCAACGTCCTGACTTTC. Its protein product is CASSWMSGTASGANVLTF. The rearrangement uses TRBV12-3 or TRBV12-4 and TRBJ2-6; D uncertain. The germline V and J ends were trimmed by 4 bases and 0 bases, with 16 bases remaining between them. There are 18 residues in the CDR3.

The CDR3 here is CASSLAGMTAGYTF. The CDR3 DNA reads as TGTGCCAGCAGCTTAGCGGGCATGACAGCTGGCTACACCTTC. The rearrangement links TRBV7-9 to TRBJ1-2, with D tentatively TRBD1 (5 bases). Trimming removed 0 bases from V and 7 bases from J, with 12 bases in between. CDR1 and CDR2 (germline): SEHNR, FQNEAQ (reference sequence). CDR3 size: 14 residues. The full variable domain, with the rest looked up from reference TRBV7-9 and TRBJ1-2, is DTGVSQNPRHKITKRGQNVTFRCDPISEHNRLYWYRQTLGQGPEFLTYFQNEAQLEKSRLLSDRFSAERPKGSFSTLEIQRTEQGDSAMYLCASSLAGMTAGYTFGSGTRLTVV.

This clonotype was counted a few times. The chain couples TRBV20-1 to TRBJ1-2, with 7 bases aligning to TRBD1. V shed 6 bases, J shed 4 bases, and the junction held 5 bases outside the gene matches. Germline V CDR1 and CDR2: DFQATT, SNEGSKA (reference sequence). CDR3 size: 12 residues. CDR3 nucleotide sequence: TGCAGTGCGCCCGGACAGGCCTATGGCTACACCTTC. Translated, it gives CSAPGQAYGYTF.

This clonotype was observed many times. The junction does not match germline at one end; this may be a read error. The V gene is TRBV5-1, the J gene TRBJ2-3; D remains ambiguous. This CDR3 spans 11 amino acids. Germline CDR1 SGHRS, CDR2 YFSETQ. CDR3 sequence reads: CASSYGDTQYF. The CDR3 nucleotides read TGTGCCAGCAGCTACGGGGATACGCAGTATTTT.

This chain joins TRBV7-8 and TRBJ2-1; 8 bases agree with TRBD2. The CDR3 loop spans 16 amino acids. Unmatched junction bases numbered 11, after V lost 5 bases and J lost 5 bases. The germline V gene has CDR1 SGHVS and CDR2 FQNEAQ. CDR3 coding DNA: TGTGCCAGCAGCATCGGACTAGCCCGGGCCAACAATGAGCAGTTCTTC. Translating it yields CASSIGLARANNEQFF.

This clonotype was detected ten times or more. The chain uses TRBV5-1 and TRBJ1-5, with D unclear. The V and J ends lost 0 bases and 8 bases respectively, with 9 bases between them. Per the germline V gene, CDR1 is SGHRS and CDR2 is YFSETQ. The CDR3 contains 13 residues. Here the CDR3 DNA reads TGCGCCAGCAGCTTGGTTCCGGAGGAGCCCCAGCATTTT. Translated: CASSLVPEEPQHF.